This T cell receptor (beta chain) is from a study of blood T cell repertoires in COVID-19. Study information: Acute and convalescent COVID-19 samples came from the United States, Italy and Spain. T cells, B-cell-depleted T cells, or PBMCs provided the cDNA or gDNA that served as material.

As handled by the study authors: For nucleated cells, counts were estimated from reference gene primer amplification. TCRdb's table, derived via immunoSEQ multiplex PCR, lists solely in-frame clones and lacks some. V and J calls and clone size follow that table, whereas D and trimming were derived from the DNA. The sample shows around 200,000 clones, 86% of them seen only once. The V and J ends lost 1 base and 2 bases, in that order; junction bases with no gene match: 2. The CDR3 covers 16 residues. Per the germline V gene, CDR1 is SGHAT and CDR2 is FQNNGV. Sequenced sample: peripheral blood. The TCR was taken from a man in his sixties or seventies with acute or convalescent COVID-19. This chain links TRBV11-2 with TRBJ2-6, with 7 bases matching TRBD2. This CDR3 reads CASSLVRGAGANVLTF. CDR3 DNA sequence: TGTGCCAGCAGCTTAGTTCGGGGGGCTGGGGCCAACGTCCTGACTTTC.